This TCR beta chain was profiled in a study of T cells in Graves' hyperthyroidism and ophthalmopathy. The wider study: Prior to any treatment, at the point of initial diagnosis, peripheral blood was collected.

Recently diagnosed hyperthyroidism of less than 2 months' duration affected patients aged 18 to 65. TCR beta CDR3 region amplification was performed from RNA transcripts. Initially, a first-round RT-PCR of the TCR CDR3 employed the HTBI primer set. TCRdb re-called the multiplex PCR reads through MiXCR, storing one row per CDR3 protein. The sample carries more than 500,000 distinct CDR3 sequences, roughly 15% recorded once. This clonotype was detected a few times. With V trimmed by 0 bases and J by 8 bases, 7 bases remained unmatched. The V gene's germline CDR1 is KGHDR and CDR2 SFDVKD. This CDR3 is 16 amino acids long.

Sequencing used blood. The source is a woman aged 25 to 45 with Graves' hyperthyroidism. The chain uses TRBV24-1 and TRBJ2-1, with 9 nucleotides matching TRBD2. CDR3 residues: CATSDLTSGRLDEQFF. The CDR3 bases are TGTGCCACCAGTGATTTGACTAGCGGGCGTCTCGATGAGCAGTTCTTC.